Listed here is a single TCR beta chain. These data originate in a study of identical twins. TCRdb passed the 5' RACE reads through MiXCR, listing each CDR3 protein once. The sample has around 960,000 distinct CDR3 sequences; around an eighth are singletons. After removal of 0 bases from V and 3 bases from J, the junction contained 6 bases not matched to a gene. The CDR3 spans 17 residues. Per germline, CDR1 ENHRY and CDR2 SYGVKD. A further study also used this sample, focusing on yellow fever vaccine responses in identical twins.

The origin of this receptor is a woman under 30 in good health. J is TRBJ2-2 and V is TRBV10-3; 8 bases are a match to TRBD1. Sequencing was carried out using PBMCs. The chain's CDR3 is CAISESQTGEDTGELFF. The DNA of the CDR3 is TGTGCCATCAGTGAGTCTCAGACAGGGGAGGACACCGGGGAGCTGTTTTTT.